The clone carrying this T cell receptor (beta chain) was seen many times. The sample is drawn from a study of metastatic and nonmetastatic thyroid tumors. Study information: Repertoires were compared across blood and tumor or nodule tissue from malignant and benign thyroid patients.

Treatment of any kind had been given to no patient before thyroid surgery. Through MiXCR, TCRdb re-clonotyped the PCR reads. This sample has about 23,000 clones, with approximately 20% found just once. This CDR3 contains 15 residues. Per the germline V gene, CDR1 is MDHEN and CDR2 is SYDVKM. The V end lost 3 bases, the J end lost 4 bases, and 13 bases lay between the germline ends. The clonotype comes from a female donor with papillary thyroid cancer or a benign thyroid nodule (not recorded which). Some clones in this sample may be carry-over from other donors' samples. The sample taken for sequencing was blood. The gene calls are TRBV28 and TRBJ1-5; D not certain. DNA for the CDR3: TGTGCCAGCAGTTTCCAAGGGCGCAGAAATCAGCCCCAGCATTTT. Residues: CASSFQGRRNQPQHF.